Listed here are 26 T cell receptor beta chains from one sample, sequenced in a study of OX40 agonist ivuxolimab in advanced cancers. TCRdb's copy holds only in-frame clones and misses some; the assay was immunoSEQ multiplex PCR. This sample has 25,000 to 35,000 clones, with approximately 84% found just once. The sequencing here drew on CD4+ or CD8+ T cells sorted from blood, taken in a trial of the OX40 agonist ivuxolimab. These receptors originate from an adult with an advanced solid tumor such as melanoma, head and neck, liver or kidney cancer.

This clone was picked up a small number of times. J is TRBJ2-7 and V is TRBV10-3, with 9 bases identical to TRBD1. From germline, CDR1 is ENHRY and CDR2 SYGVKD. V shed 0 bases and J 1 base; nucleotides not matched to a gene: 4. The CDR3 runs to 16 residues. The CDR3 region is CAISESGTGRSYEQYF. In nucleotides, the CDR3 is TGTGCCATCAGTGAGTCCGGGACAGGGAGGTCCTACGAGCAGTACTTC.

This chain joins TRBV30 and TRBJ1-4; D possibly corresponds to TRBD1 (6 bases). This CDR3 has 15 residues. Trimming cost V 2 bases and J 8 bases, with 18 bases left between them. Germline V gives CDR1 GTSNPN, CDR2 SVGIG (reference sequence). CDR3: CAWSPLQGRGEKLFF. CDR3 coding DNA: TGTGCCTGGAGTCCACTACAGGGAAGGGGCGAAAAACTGTTTTTT. Together with reference TRBV30 and TRBJ1-4, the CDR3 gives the full variable domain: SQTIHQWPATLVQPVGSPLSLECTVEGTSNPNLYWYRQAAGRGLQLLFYSVGIGQISSEVPQNLSASRPQDRQFILSSKKLLLSDSGFYLCAWSPLQGRGEKLFFGSGTQLSVL.

V gene TRBV7-9 combines with J gene TRBJ2-6, with a weak D call TRBD1 (5 bases). CDR1 and CDR2 (germline): SEHNR, FQNEAQ (reference sequence). CDR3 length equals 15 residues. V gave up 5 bases and J gave up 4 bases, with 12 bases separating them. The CDR3 loop is CASSPPREGANVLTF. The DNA of the CDR3 is TGTGCCAGCAGCCCCCCCAGGGAAGGGGCCAACGTCCTGACTTTC. Filled out from reference TRBV7-9 and TRBJ2-6, the complete variable domain reads DTGVSQNPRHKITKRGQNVTFRCDPISEHNRLYWYRQTLGQGPEFLTYFQNEAQLEKSRLLSDRFSAERPKGSFSTLEIQRTEQGDSAMYLCASSPPREGANVLTFGAGSRLTVL.

The gene calls are TRBV4-2 and TRBJ2-1, with 11 bases fitting TRBD2. CDR1 is LGHNA and CDR2 is YNFKEQ in the germline V gene. The CDR3 has 16 residues. The V segment lost 2 bases and the J segment 7 bases; nucleotides outside the gene matches: 7. The CDR3, as DNA: TGTGCCAGCAGCCAATCCATTAGCGGGGGGGCGAATGAGCAGTTCTTC. As protein: CASSQSISGGANEQFF.

The rearrangement uses TRBV28 and TRBJ2-3; D is perhaps TRBD1 or TRBD2 (5 bases each). CDR1 and CDR2 from the germline V gene are MDHEN and SYDVKM. V gave up 8 bases and J gave up 1 base, with 16 bases separating them. The CDR3 length is 15 residues. DNA of the CDR3: TGTGCCAGCGGGAACAGAGGGGAAGGCACAGATACGCAGTATTTT. Translated, it gives CASGNRGEGTDTQYF.

The chain couples TRBV4-1 to TRBJ2-6; 14 bases map to TRBD2. The trim removed 0 bases at V and 2 bases at J, leaving 6 bases unmatched. This CDR3 region has 20 residues. Germline V gives CDR1 MGHRA, CDR2 YSYEKL. The CDR3 loop is CASSQEGLAGEITGANVLTF. The CDR3 DNA is TGCGCCAGCAGCCAAGAGGGACTAGCGGGAGAAATTACTGGGGCCAACGTCCTGACTTTC.

The J gene is TRBJ2-1, the V gene TRBV28; TRBD2 matches 15 bases. The CDR3 sequence is 18 residues long. V was pared by 5 bases and J by 0 bases, with 5 bases of the junction left unmatched. From germline, CDR1 is MDHEN and CDR2 SYDVKM. CDR3: CASSPGTSGRSSYNEQFF. The CDR3 DNA sequence: TGTGCCAGCAGTCCCGGGACTAGCGGGAGGAGCTCCTACAATGAGCAGTTCTTC.

This chain connects TRBV4-1 to TRBJ2-3; unclear D gene. The V end lost 1 base, the J end lost 2 bases, and 4 bases lay between the germline ends. This CDR3 is built from 13 residues. The germline V gene encodes CDR1 MGHRA and CDR2 YSYEKL. CDR3 nucleotide sequence: TGCGCCAGCAGCCAAGGCGTCACAGATACGCAGTATTTT. Translation: CASSQGVTDTQYF.

The count of this clone is one. The CDR3 reads CASRAGAGELFF. CDR3 DNA sequence: TGTGCCAGCAGAGCGGGGGCCGGGGAGCTGTTTTTT. V and J are TRBV6-4 and TRBJ2-2; 8 bases match TRBD2. The germline V gene encodes CDR1 MRHNA and CDR2 SNTAGT. The CDR3 contains 12 residues. Trimming cost V 6 bases and J 6 bases; bases outside gene matches: 0.

This rearrangement joins TRBV14 to TRBJ2-1; possibly TRBD2 for D (6 bases). Germline CDR1 SGHDN, CDR2 FVKESK. The length of the CDR3 is 17 residues. Trimming took off 4 bases at V and 9 bases at J, with 25 bases between the two ends. CDR3 protein: CASSLSPWEALRGEQFF. In DNA, the CDR3 is TGTGCCAGCAGCCTTAGTCCTTGGGAGGCCCTCCGGGGTGAGCAGTTCTTC.

The CDR3 DNA sequence: TGTGCCAGCAGCTTAGCTCCTGATGTACAGCCCCAGCATTTT. Amino acid sequence: CASSLAPDVQPQHF. J is TRBJ1-5 and V is TRBV7-9; D unresolved. The CDR3 covers 14 residues. V was clipped by 0 bases and J by 7 bases, with 10 bases between them. CDR1 SEHNR and CDR2 FQNEAQ come from the germline V gene (reference sequence).

The rearrangement links TRBV5-1 to TRBJ2-3; D might be TRBD1 or TRBD2, each matching 8 bases. This CDR3 comprises 19 residues. The germline V gene has CDR1 SGHRS and CDR2 YFSETQ. Trimming left V 4 bases short and J 2 bases short, with 26 bases between. The CDR3 sequence is CASSRAGGLTGDYTDTQYF. In DNA form, the CDR3 reads TGCGCCAGCAGCAGGGCGGGGGGTTTGACAGGGGACTACACAGATACGCAGTATTTT. The full variable domain, completed using reference TRBV5-1 and TRBJ2-3, is KAGVTQTPRYLIKTRGQQVTLSCSPISGHRSVSWYQQTPGQGLQFLFEYFSETQRNKGNFPGRFSGRQFSNSRSEMNVSTLELGDSALYLCASSRAGGLTGDYTDTQYFGPGTRLTVL.

The rearrangement joins TRBV30 to TRBJ2-3; TRBD1 is a possible D gene (5 bases). The CDR3 covers 13 residues. V dropped 2 bases and J dropped 11 bases, with 17 bases sitting between them. The germline V gene has CDR1 GTSNPN and CDR2 SVGIG (reference sequence). The CDR3 region has the DNA TGTGCCTGGAGTCCTCAGGGTTTGGTCAAGCAGTATTTT. The encoded protein is CAWSPQGLVKQYF.

The V call is TRBV6-5, the J call TRBJ2-1; 7 nucleotides agree with TRBD1. The germline CDR1 and CDR2 sequences are MNHEY and SVGAGI. This CDR3 comprises 15 residues. After removal of 5 bases from V and 3 bases from J, the junction contained 7 bases not matched to a gene. Written as DNA, the CDR3 is TGTGCCAGCAGTCCCGCCGCAGGGGGCTACAATGAGCAGTTCTTC. Translating it yields CASSPAAGGYNEQFF.

The V gene is TRBV6-1, the J gene TRBJ2-7; D is possibly TRBD1 (6 bases). The germline V gene encodes CDR1 MNHNS and CDR2 SASEGT. The CDR3 extends over 15 amino acids. Trimming pared 0 bases from V and 2 bases from J, leaving 11 bases between. The CDR3 DNA sequence: TGTGCCAGCAGTGAAGCGGTTGCAGGGGCCTACGAGCAGTACTTC. Protein: CASSEAVAGAYEQYF.

The chain combines TRBV15 with TRBJ2-7, with no clear D. V was clipped by 4 bases and J by 5 bases, with 9 bases between them. Germline CDR1 LNHNV, CDR2 YYDKDF (reference sequence). The CDR3 consists of 12 residues. The CDR3 nucleotides read TGTGCCACCAGCACCGGGTACCACGAGCAGTACTTC. This translates into CATSTGYHEQYF.

The chain joins TRBV6-4 to TRBJ2-1; no firm D call. Looked up from germline, CDR1 is MRHNA and CDR2 is SNTAGT. The CDR3 consists of 15 residues. The V end was cut by 6 bases, the J end by 0 bases, with 12 bases between. CDR3 in amino acids: CASSRRVGSYNEQFF. The CDR3 nucleotides are TGTGCCAGCAGCCGTCGGGTAGGCTCCTACAATGAGCAGTTCTTC.

The genes are TRBV27 and TRBJ1-3, with D possibly being TRBD1 (5 bases). Trimming cost V 6 bases and J 2 bases, with 11 bases left between them. The germline V gene encodes CDR1 MNHEY and CDR2 SMNVEV (reference sequence). The CDR3 has 14 residues. CDR3 sequence reads: CASSSVGAGNTIYF. Here the CDR3 DNA reads TGTGCCAGCAGCTCCGTGGGGGCTGGAAACACCATATATTTT.

This clone has just one count. The rearrangement links TRBV7-3 to TRBJ2-1; TRBD2 might be the D (5 bases). There are 15 residues in the CDR3. Trimming pared 2 bases from V and 1 base from J, leaving 9 bases between. From germline, CDR1 is SGHTA and CDR2 FQGTGA. The CDR3, as DNA: TGTGCCAGCAGCTTATTAGGGAGTTCCTACAATGAGCAGTTCTTC. Protein sequence: CASSLLGSSYNEQFF. The entire variable domain, with the rest obtained from reference TRBV7-3 and TRBJ2-1, is as follows: GAGVSQTPSNKVTEKGKYVELRCDPISGHTALYWYRQSLGQGPEFLIYFQGTGAADDSGLPNDRFFAVRPEGSVSTLKIQRTERGDSAVYLCASSLLGSSYNEQFFGPGTRLTVL.

The CDR3 nucleotides read TGCGCCAGCAGGGGTAGCGCGAGCCAAGAGACCCAGTACTTC. As protein: CASRGSASQETQYF. The V call is TRBV10-1, the J call TRBJ2-5, with D perhaps matching TRBD2 (5 bases). CDR3 length: 14 amino acids. Trimming stripped 6 bases from V and 1 base from J, with 12 bases between. The germline CDR1 and CDR2 sequences are WNHNN and SYGVQD (reference sequence).

The J gene is TRBJ2-6, the V gene TRBV7-9, with D uncertain. V lost 5 bases to trimming and J lost 0 bases, with 8 bases between them. CDR1 and CDR2 from the germline V gene are SEHNR and FQNEAQ (reference sequence). The CDR3 is 15 amino acids. The CDR3 coding sequence is TGTGCCAGCAGCCAAACACCCTCTGGGGCCAACGTCCTGACTTTC. Protein sequence: CASSQTPSGANVLTF.

This chain links TRBV21-1 with TRBJ2-2; the table's D call, TRBD2, was not checked against the DNA. TRBV21-1 is noted as a pseudogene. The CDR3 consists of 19 residues. The CDR3: CASSPKHGLAGEWSGELFF. The CDR3 bases are TGTGCCAGCAGCCCCAAACATGGACTAGCGGGAGAGTGGTCCGGGGAGCTGTTTTTT.

The chain couples TRBV9 to TRBJ2-3; the match to TRBD2 covers 8 bases. The CDR3 has 15 amino acids. Germline loops: CDR1 SGDLS, CDR2 YYNGEE. J gave up 3 bases and V 4 bases, and 7 bases lay outside the gene matches. CDR3 amino acids: CASSPGTRDTDTQYF. The DNA for the CDR3 is TGTGCCAGCAGCCCCGGGACTAGAGATACAGATACGCAGTATTTT.

V and J are TRBV6-5 and TRBJ1-2; D remains ambiguous. Germline loops: CDR1 MNHEY, CDR2 SVGAGI. This CDR3 has 14 residues. With 2 bases removed from V and 6 bases from J, the gap between germline ends came to 13 bases. The CDR3 coding sequence is TGTGCCAGCAGTTACCCGAGAGACTCCGATGGCTACACCTTC. Residues: CASSYPRDSDGYTF.

This rearrangement joins TRBV6-6 to TRBJ1-5; 7 nucleotides match TRBD1. This CDR3 spans 16 amino acids. Trimming at V came to 6 bases and at J to 2 bases, leaving 10 bases not matched to a gene. CDR1 is MNHNY, CDR2 SVGAGI, per germline (reference sequence). The CDR3 sequence is CASRTARQGGNQPQHF. The DNA for the CDR3 is TGTGCCAGCAGGACGGCTCGACAGGGCGGCAATCAGCCCCAGCATTTT.

The chain links TRBV6-5 to TRBJ2-3; 8 bases align to TRBD2. This CDR3 spans 14 amino acids. Germline loops: CDR1 MNHEY, CDR2 SVGAGI. V shed 6 bases and J 4 bases; nucleotides not matched to a gene: 6. This CDR3 is CASSPGGVADTQYF. The CDR3, as DNA: TGTGCCAGCAGCCCGGGGGGGGTCGCAGATACGCAGTATTTT.